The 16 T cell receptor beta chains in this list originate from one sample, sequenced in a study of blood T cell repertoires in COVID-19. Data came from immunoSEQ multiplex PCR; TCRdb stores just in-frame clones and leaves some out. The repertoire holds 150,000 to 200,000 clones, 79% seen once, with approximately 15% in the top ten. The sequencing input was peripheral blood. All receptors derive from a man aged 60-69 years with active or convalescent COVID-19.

The CDR3 spells CADGEGAGYEQYF. The CDR3 nucleotides are TGTGCTGACGGTGAGGGGGCAGGCTACGAGCAGTACTTC. The chain has TRBV7-2 and TRBJ2-7, with TRBD1 matching 7 bases. This CDR3 contains 13 residues. Looked up from germline, CDR1 is SGHTA and CDR2 is FQGNSA.

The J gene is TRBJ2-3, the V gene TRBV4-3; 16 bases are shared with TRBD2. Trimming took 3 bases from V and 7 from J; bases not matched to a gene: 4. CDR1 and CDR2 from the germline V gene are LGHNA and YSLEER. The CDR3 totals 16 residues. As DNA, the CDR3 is TGCGCCAGCAGCCAGGGACTAGCGGGAGGGACTCATACGCAGTATTTT. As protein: CASSQGLAGGTHTQYF.

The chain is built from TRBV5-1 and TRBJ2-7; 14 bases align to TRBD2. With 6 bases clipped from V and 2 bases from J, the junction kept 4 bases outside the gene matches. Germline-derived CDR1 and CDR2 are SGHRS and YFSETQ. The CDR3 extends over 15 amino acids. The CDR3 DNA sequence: TGCGCCAGCACACTGACTAGCGGGAGGGCCTACGAGCAGTACTTC. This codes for CASTLTSGRAYEQYF. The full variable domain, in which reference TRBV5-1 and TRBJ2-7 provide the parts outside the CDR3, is KAGVTQTPRYLIKTRGQQVTLSCSPISGHRSVSWYQQTPGQGLQFLFEYFSETQRNKGNFPGRFSGRQFSNSRSEMNVSTLELGDSALYLCASTLTSGRAYEQYFGPGTRLTVT.

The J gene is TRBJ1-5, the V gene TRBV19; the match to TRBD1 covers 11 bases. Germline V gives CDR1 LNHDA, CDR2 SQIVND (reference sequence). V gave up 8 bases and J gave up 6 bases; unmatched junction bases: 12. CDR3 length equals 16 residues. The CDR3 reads CASRRLDRGLSQPQHF. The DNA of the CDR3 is TGTGCCAGTCGTAGGCTGGACAGGGGGCTAAGTCAGCCCCAGCATTTT.

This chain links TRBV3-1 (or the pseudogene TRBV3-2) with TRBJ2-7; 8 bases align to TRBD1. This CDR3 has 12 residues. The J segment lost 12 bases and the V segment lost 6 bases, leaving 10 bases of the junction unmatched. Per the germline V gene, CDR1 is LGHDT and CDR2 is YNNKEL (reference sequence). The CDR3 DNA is TGTGCCAGCAGTCCCTCGGACAGGGAAACGTACTTC. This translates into CASSPSDRETYF.

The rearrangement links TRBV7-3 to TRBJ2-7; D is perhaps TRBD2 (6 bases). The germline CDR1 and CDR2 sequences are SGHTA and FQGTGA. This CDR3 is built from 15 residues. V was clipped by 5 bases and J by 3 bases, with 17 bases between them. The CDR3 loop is CASSPKGRTIYEQYF. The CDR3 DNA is TGTGCCAGCAGCCCCAAGGGACGGACTATCTACGAGCAGTACTTC.

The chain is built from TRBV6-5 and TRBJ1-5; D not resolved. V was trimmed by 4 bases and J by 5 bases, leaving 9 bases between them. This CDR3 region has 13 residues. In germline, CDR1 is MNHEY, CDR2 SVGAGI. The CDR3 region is CASSLTPHQPQHF. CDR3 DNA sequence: TGTGCCAGCAGTTTGACTCCCCATCAGCCCCAGCATTTT.

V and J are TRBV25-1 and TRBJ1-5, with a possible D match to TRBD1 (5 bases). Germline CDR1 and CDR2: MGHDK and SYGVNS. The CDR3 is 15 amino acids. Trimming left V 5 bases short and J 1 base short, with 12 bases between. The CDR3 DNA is TGTGCCAGCAGTATGGGGGGTGAAAGCAATCAGCCCCAGCATTTT. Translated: CASSMGGESNQPQHF.

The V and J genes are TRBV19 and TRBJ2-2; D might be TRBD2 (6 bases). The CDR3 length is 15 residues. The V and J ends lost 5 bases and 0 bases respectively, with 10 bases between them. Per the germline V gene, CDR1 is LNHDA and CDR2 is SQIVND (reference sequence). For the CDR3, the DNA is TGTGCCAGTAGTGGGCGGGGTTCGAACACCGGGGAGCTGTTTTTT. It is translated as CASSGRGSNTGELFF.

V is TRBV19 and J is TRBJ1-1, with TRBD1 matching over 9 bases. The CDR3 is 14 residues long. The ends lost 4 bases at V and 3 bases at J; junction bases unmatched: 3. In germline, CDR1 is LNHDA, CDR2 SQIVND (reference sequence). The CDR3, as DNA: TGTGCCAGTAGTAACACAGGGGGCTACACTGAAGCTTTCTTT. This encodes CASSNTGGYTEAFF.

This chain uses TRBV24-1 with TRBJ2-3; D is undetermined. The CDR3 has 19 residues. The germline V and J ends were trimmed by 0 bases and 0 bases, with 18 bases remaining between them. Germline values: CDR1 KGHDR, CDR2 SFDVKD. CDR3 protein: CATSDLAAVGGPSTDTQYF. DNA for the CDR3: TGTGCCACCAGTGATTTGGCCGCGGTTGGCGGTCCTAGCACAGATACGCAGTATTTT.

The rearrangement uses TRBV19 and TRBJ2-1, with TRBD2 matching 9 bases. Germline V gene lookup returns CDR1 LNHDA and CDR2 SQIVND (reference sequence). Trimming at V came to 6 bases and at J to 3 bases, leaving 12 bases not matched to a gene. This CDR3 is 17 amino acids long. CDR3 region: CASSSDLTSGVYNEQFF. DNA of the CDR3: TGTGCCAGTAGCAGCGACCTGACTAGCGGAGTCTACAATGAGCAGTTCTTC.

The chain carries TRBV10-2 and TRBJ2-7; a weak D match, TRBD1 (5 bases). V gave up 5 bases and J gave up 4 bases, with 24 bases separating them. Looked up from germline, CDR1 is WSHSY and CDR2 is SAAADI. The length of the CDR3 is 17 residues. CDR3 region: CASSSEYEGAAGYEQYF. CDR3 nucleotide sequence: TGCGCCAGCAGTTCCGAATATGAAGGGGCGGCAGGGTACGAGCAGTACTTC.

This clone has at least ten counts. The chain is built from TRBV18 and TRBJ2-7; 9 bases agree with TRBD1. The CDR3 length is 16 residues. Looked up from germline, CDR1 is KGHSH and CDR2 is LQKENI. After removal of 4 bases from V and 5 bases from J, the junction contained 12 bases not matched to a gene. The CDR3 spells CASSRQGTGTSHEQYF. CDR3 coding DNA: TGTGCCAGCTCACGGCAAGGGACAGGGACTTCCCACGAGCAGTACTTC. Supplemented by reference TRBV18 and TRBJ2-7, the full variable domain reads NAGVMQNPRHLVRRRGQEARLRCSPMKGHSHVYWYRQLPEEGLKFMVYLQKENIIDESGMPKERFSAEFPKEGPSILRIQQVVRGDSAAYFCASSRQGTGTSHEQYFGPGTRLTVT.

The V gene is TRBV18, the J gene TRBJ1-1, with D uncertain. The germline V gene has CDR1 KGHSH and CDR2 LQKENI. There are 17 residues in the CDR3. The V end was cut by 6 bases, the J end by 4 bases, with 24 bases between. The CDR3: CASSPNPPSGMGTEAFF. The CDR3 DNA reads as TGTGCCAGCTCGCCCAACCCCCCCTCGGGGATGGGCACTGAAGCTTTCTTT.

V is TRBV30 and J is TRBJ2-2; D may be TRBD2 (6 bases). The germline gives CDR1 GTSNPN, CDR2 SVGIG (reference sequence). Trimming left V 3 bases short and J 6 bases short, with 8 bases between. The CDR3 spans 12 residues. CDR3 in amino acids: CAWRWGAGELFF. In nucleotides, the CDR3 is TGTGCCTGGAGATGGGGGGCCGGGGAGCTGTTTTTT.